The 28 T cell receptor beta chains below were found in one sample sequenced in a study of technical replicates of blood from a few donors. Profiled with immunoSEQ multiplex PCR; TCRdb holds only in-frame clones, not every one. The profile covers 45,000 to 60,000 clones, with about 86% appearing a single time and approximately 5.4% taken by the ten largest. The sequencing input was PBMCs. Source of these receptors: a human donor in good health. Some clones in this sample may be carry-over from other donors' samples.

The chain has TRBV10-3 and TRBJ2-2; a weak D match, TRBD1 (6 bases). Trimming cost V 8 bases and J 0 bases, with 10 bases left between them. The CDR3 contains 14 residues. Per germline, CDR1 ENHRY and CDR2 SYGVKD. CDR3 amino acids: CAIRQETNTGELFF. The DNA for the CDR3 is TGTGCCATCCGACAGGAAACGAACACCGGGGAGCTGTTTTTT.

V and J are TRBV14 and TRBJ1-1; 7 nucleotides align to TRBD1. J was trimmed by 7 bases and V by 0 bases; bases with no gene match: 8. The V gene's germline CDR1 is SGHDN and CDR2 FVKESK. The CDR3 spans 15 residues. The CDR3 spells CASSQDTGVIGEAFF. The DNA of the CDR3 is TGTGCCAGCAGCCAAGATACAGGGGTAATTGGTGAAGCTTTCTTT. The variable domain in full, with the rest retrieved from reference TRBV14 and TRBJ1-1, is EAGVTQFPSHSVIEKGQTVTLRCDPISGHDNLYWYRRVMGKEIKFLLHFVKESKQDESGMPNNRFLAERTGGTYSTLKVQPAELEDSGVYFCASSQDTGVIGEAFFGQGTRLTVV.

The chain is built from TRBV9 and TRBJ1-6; perhaps TRBD1 as D (5 bases). Germline V gene data show CDR1 as SGDLS and CDR2 as YYNGEE. This CDR3 spans 15 amino acids. The V end lost 0 bases, the J end lost 6 bases, and 10 bases lay between the germline ends. The DNA for the CDR3 is TGTGCCAGCAGCGTAGAAGGGGTTTTTAATTCACCCCTCCACTTT. Its translation: CASSVEGVFNSPLHF.

This chain uses TRBV9 with TRBJ2-6; 10 bases fit TRBD1. The CDR3 length is 18 residues. Germline assignment: CDR1 SGDLS and CDR2 YYNGEE. Germline trimming cut 3 bases from V and 0 bases from J; bases unmatched to any gene: 6. The CDR3 sequence is CASSGGQGFSSGANVLTF. As DNA, the CDR3 is TGTGCCAGCAGCGGGGGACAGGGGTTTAGCTCTGGGGCCAACGTCCTGACTTTC.

This sequence joins TRBV7-8 and TRBJ2-3, with a tentative D call TRBD2 (6 bases). V was trimmed by 0 bases and J by 2 bases, leaving 15 bases between them. The germline CDR1 and CDR2 sequences are SGHVS and FQNEAQ. This CDR3 contains 17 residues. The chain's CDR3 is CASSLAATSTLTDTQYF. The CDR3 region has the DNA TGTGCCAGCAGCTTAGCCGCCACTAGCACCCTCACAGATACGCAGTATTTT.

This sequence joins TRBV10-3 and TRBJ1-2; maybe TRBD1 (5 bases). CDR3 length: 15 residues. Germline-derived CDR1 and CDR2 are ENHRY and SYGVKD. V lost 0 bases and J lost 4, with 12 bases in between. As DNA, the CDR3 is TGTGCCATCAGTGAGTCTCAGGGTCCAACCTATGGCTACACCTTC. It yields the protein CAISESQGPTYGYTF.

The chain is built from TRBV7-9 and TRBJ1-6; D not resolved. This CDR3 comprises 12 residues. Germline V gene data show CDR1 as SEHNR and CDR2 as FQNEAQ (reference sequence). The V gene lost 3 bases and the J gene lost 7 bases, with 4 bases spanning the gap. The CDR3 sequence is CASSFINSPLHF. Written as DNA, the CDR3 is TGTGCCAGCAGCTTTATAAATTCACCCCTCCACTTT.

The chain combines TRBV5-4 with TRBJ1-6; 8 nucleotides align to TRBD1. Germline V gene data show CDR1 as SGHNT and CDR2 as YYREEE (reference sequence). J lost 9 bases, V lost 2 bases, and 7 bases had no gene match. This CDR3 comprises 15 residues. The CDR3 is CASSFMTGAASPLHF. CDR3 coding DNA: TGTGCCAGCAGCTTCATGACAGGGGCGGCTTCACCCCTCCACTTT. Looking up the rest from reference TRBV5-4 and TRBJ1-6 gives the full variable domain: ETGVTQSPTHLIKTRGQQVTLRCSSQSGHNTVSWYQQALGQGPQFIFQYYREEENGRGNFPPRFSGLQFPNYSSELNVNALELDDSALYLCASSFMTGAASPLHFGNGTRLTVT.

Only a few counts were recorded for this clone. This chain links TRBV6-1 with TRBJ1-6; D is unresolved. The CDR3 totals 12 residues. Trimming took 6 bases from V and 6 from J, leaving 6 bases between them. CDR1 and CDR2 from the germline V gene are MNHNS and SASEGT. CDR3 nucleotide sequence: TGTGCCAGCAGAGGGAGTAATTCACCCCTCCACTTT. Translated: CASRGSNSPLHF.

CDR3 nucleotide sequence: TGTGCTTGCCAGGGATTATCTGAAAAACTGTTTTTT. Its translation: CACQGLSEKLFF. The rearrangement links TRBV30 to TRBJ1-4, with a weak D call TRBD1 (5 bases). The CDR3 extends over 12 amino acids. Germline V gene lookup returns CDR1 GTSNPN and CDR2 SVGIG (reference sequence). The variable domain in full, with the rest retrieved from reference TRBV30 and TRBJ1-4, is SQTIHQWPATLVQPVGSPLSLECTVEGTSNPNLYWYRQAAGRGLQLLFYSVGIGQISSEVPQNLSASRPQDRQFILSSKKLLLSDSGFYLCACQGLSEKLFFGSGTQLSVL.

V usage is TRBV7-8 and J usage is TRBJ2-7; D gene unclear. In germline, CDR1 is SGHVS, CDR2 FQNEAQ. Deletions cut 3 bases from V and 3 bases from J, with 12 bases between. The CDR3 sequence is 14 residues long. DNA of the CDR3: TGTGCCAGCAGCTTTCAACAGCTCGGCTACGAGCAGTACTTC. Encoded protein: CASSFQQLGYEQYF.

The chain is built from TRBV6-5 and TRBJ2-7; 7 nucleotides line up with TRBD2. V dropped 8 bases and J dropped 4; count of bases not matched to a gene: 5. The CDR3 is made up of 12 amino acids. Germline V gives CDR1 MNHEY, CDR2 SVGAGI. CDR3 sequence: CASGGGFYEQYF. In nucleotides, the CDR3 is TGTGCCAGCGGGGGGGGTTTTTACGAGCAGTACTTC.

The gene calls are TRBV5-4 and TRBJ2-5, with 8 bases that match TRBD1. Germline CDR1 SGHNT, CDR2 YYREEE (reference sequence). The J segment lost 3 bases and the V segment lost 3 bases, leaving 7 bases of the junction unmatched. The CDR3 is 15 amino acids. CDR3 in amino acids: CASSSQTGDKETQYF. CDR3 in DNA: TGTGCCAGCAGCTCTCAGACAGGGGATAAAGAGACCCAGTACTTC.

V is TRBV7-2 and J is TRBJ1-2, with 7 bases that match TRBD1. The CDR3 consists of 16 residues. Unmatched junction bases numbered 15, after V lost 6 bases and J lost 5 bases. Per germline, CDR1 SGHTA and CDR2 FQGNSA. The CDR3, as DNA: TGTGCCAGCAGTTTAAATACAGGGGACGGATTGTATGGCTACACCTTC. Protein product: CASSLNTGDGLYGYTF.

V and J are TRBV7-2 and TRBJ1-5; the D gene is possibly TRBD1 (6 bases). Per the germline V gene, CDR1 is SGHTA and CDR2 is FQGNSA. V was trimmed by 5 bases and J by 2 bases, leaving 10 bases between them. This CDR3 has 14 amino acids. The CDR3 is CASSVQGGNQPQHF. The CDR3 DNA reads TGTGCCAGCAGCGTACAGGGTGGCAATCAGCCCCAGCATTTT.

V and J are TRBV7-3 and TRBJ1-2; D is uncertain. The CDR3 extends over 12 amino acids. CDR1 and CDR2 (germline): SGHTA, FQGTGA. V gave up 5 bases and J gave up 12 bases, with 16 bases separating them. The CDR3 sequence: CASSANPPEDTF. CDR3 DNA sequence: TGTGCCAGCAGCGCTAACCCACCGGAGGACACCTTC.

This clone was seen at least ten times. This sequence joins TRBV7-9 and TRBJ2-1, with 8 bases lining up with TRBD2. CDR3 length equals 14 residues. Trimming removed 7 bases from V and 3 bases from J; junction bases left unmatched: 5. Germline V gene sequence: CDR1 SEHNR, CDR2 FQNEAQ (reference sequence). The CDR3 region is CASTRLAHYNEQFF. The CDR3 DNA reads TGTGCCAGCACCCGACTAGCGCACTACAATGAGCAGTTCTTC.

This clone has a single count. The chain joins TRBV30 to TRBJ2-7, with 11 nucleotides matching TRBD2. Trimming removed 5 bases from V and 7 bases from J; junction bases left unmatched: 19. CDR1 is GTSNPN and CDR2 is SVGIG in the germline V gene (reference sequence). The CDR3 sequence is 17 residues long. The CDR3 is CAWGRAASGRLGGEQYF. Written as DNA, the CDR3 is TGTGCCTGGGGGCGGGCGGCTAGCGGGAGGTTAGGAGGTGAGCAGTACTTC. The entire variable domain, with the rest obtained from reference TRBV30 and TRBJ2-7, is as follows: SQTIHQWPATLVQPVGSPLSLECTVEGTSNPNLYWYRQAAGRGLQLLFYSVGIGQISSEVPQNLSASRPQDRQFILSSKKLLLSDSGFYLCAWGRAASGRLGGEQYFGPGTRLTVT.

The V and J genes are TRBV30 and TRBJ1-4; D possibly corresponds to TRBD1 (5 bases). CDR1 is GTSNPN and CDR2 is SVGIG in the germline V gene (reference sequence). The CDR3 is made up of 15 amino acids. V was pared by 4 bases and J by 10 bases, with 22 bases between. CDR3 loop: CAWTTRGGRSRKLFF. CDR3 bases: TGTGCCTGGACCACAAGGGGCGGTAGGTCCCGAAAACTGTTTTTT.

The chain uses TRBV2 and TRBJ2-4; the D is unclear. The CDR3 contains 11 residues. CDR1 is SNHLY and CDR2 is FYNNEI in the germline V gene. The ends were cut back, 6 bases at V and 5 bases at J, with 5 bases in the middle. Written as DNA, the CDR3 is TGTGCCAGCAGCGGAGAAAACATTCAGTACTTC. It codes for CASSGENIQYF.

This clone has only a few counts. The J gene is TRBJ1-1, the V gene TRBV27; 7 bases fit TRBD1. CDR3 length: 14 amino acids. Trimming cost V 6 bases and J 6 bases; bases outside gene matches: 10. Germline V gene sequence: CDR1 MNHEY, CDR2 SMNVEV (reference sequence). DNA for the CDR3: TGTGCCAGCAGGACGTACAGGGGTGGCGCTGAAGCTTTCTTT. Translation: CASRTYRGGAEAFF.

The rearrangement uses TRBV5-4 and TRBJ1-3, with 11 positions matching TRBD1. V lost 4 bases to trimming and J lost 2 bases; unmatched junction nucleotides: 5. This CDR3 region has 16 residues. Germline-derived CDR1 and CDR2 are SGHNT and YYREEE (reference sequence). The CDR3 is CASSEDRGRAGNTIYF. For the CDR3, the DNA is TGTGCCAGCAGCGAGGACAGGGGGCGTGCTGGAAACACCATATATTTT.

The chain links TRBV4-3 to TRBJ2-5; a possible D gene is TRBD2 (6 bases). The CDR3 runs 14 residues. The V end lost 1 base, the J end lost 5 bases, and 11 bases lay between the germline ends. Germline loops: CDR1 LGHNA, CDR2 YSLEER. CDR3 sequence reads: CASSQGGGWETQYF. The CDR3 DNA reads TGCGCCAGCAGCCAAGGTGGGGGGTGGGAGACCCAGTACTTC.

V and J are TRBV2 and TRBJ2-4; 14 bases map to TRBD2. With 7 bases clipped from V and 0 bases from J, the junction kept 5 bases outside the gene matches. CDR1 and CDR2 from the germline V gene are SNHLY and FYNNEI. The CDR3 runs 17 residues. CDR3 bases: TGTGCCAGCACTGGACTAGCGGGGGGTCTAGCCAAAAACATTCAGTACTTC. It encodes CASTGLAGGLAKNIQYF.

The rearrangement joins TRBV7-3 to TRBJ2-7, with 8 bases that match TRBD1. The V segment lost 5 bases and the J segment 5 bases; nucleotides outside the gene matches: 8. This CDR3 has 14 amino acids. Germline CDR1 and CDR2: SGHTA and FQGTGA. CDR3 in DNA: TGTGCCAGCAGCCCCCTCGCAGGGGGCGACGAGCAGTACTTC. It codes for CASSPLAGGDEQYF. Combining the CDR3 with reference TRBV7-3 and TRBJ2-7 gives the whole variable domain GAGVSQTPSNKVTEKGKYVELRCDPISGHTALYWYRQSLGQGPEFLIYFQGTGAADDSGLPNDRFFAVRPEGSVSTLKIQRTERGDSAVYLCASSPLAGGDEQYFGPGTRLTVT.

The chain carries TRBV10-3 and TRBJ2-7; 8 bases line up with TRBD2. CDR1 is ENHRY, CDR2 SYGVKD, per germline. The V gene end was trimmed by 10 bases and the J gene end by 0 bases; junction bases not matched to a gene: 8. CDR3 length: 14 amino acids. The DNA for the CDR3 is TGTGCCACCACTAGCGGCCCGAGCTCCTACGAGCAGTACTTC. Encoded protein: CATTSGPSSYEQYF.

The rearrangement links TRBV9 to TRBJ2-1; D is undetermined. The length of the CDR3 is 12 residues. Germline CDR1 SGDLS, CDR2 YYNGEE. The V end lost 3 bases, the J end lost 7 bases, and 8 bases lay between the germline ends. The CDR3 sequence: CASSASGNEQFF. The DNA of the CDR3 is TGTGCCAGCAGCGCTTCAGGAAATGAGCAGTTCTTC.

The chain links TRBV7-9 to TRBJ2-7, with D possibly being TRBD1 (6 bases). V shed 5 bases and J shed 2 bases, with 16 bases lying between them. The CDR3 is 15 residues long. From germline, CDR1 is SEHNR and CDR2 FQNEAQ (reference sequence). The CDR3 is CASSPALDSTYEQYF. As DNA, the CDR3 is TGTGCCAGCAGCCCCGCTTTGGACAGTACCTACGAGCAGTACTTC.